Detailed here is one T cell receptor (beta chain). Antigen: not known. CDR1 is MNHEY and CDR2 is SVGAGI in the germline V gene. With 2 bases removed from V and 0 bases from J, the gap between germline ends came to 10 bases. This CDR3 is built from 15 residues. The data were taken from a study of T-cell memory formation after mild COVID-19. Study-level information: Largely donor-specific sequence clusters came from a couple of donors. Study-wide results and caveats: A subset of responding clones appeared in pre-infection memory, suggesting cross-reactive memory joined. CD8+ contracting clones occupied EMRA, while CD4+ ones occupied mainly CM and EM.

From 5'RACE with constant-segment primers came TCR alpha and TCR beta cDNA libraries that carried sample barcodes and UMIs. TCRdb analysed the 5' RACE reads with MiXCR anew, one entry per CDR3 protein. Here the sample spans about 400,000 distinct CDR3 sequences, about a sixth being singletons. This receptor was obtained from a man aged 18-30 years who had mild COVID-19 (a few samples of this study predate the infection). Cell type and time point are not known. This chain uses TRBV6-5 with TRBJ1-1, with TRBD1 as a possible D gene (5 bases). Sequencing was done on a sample of PBMCs or a T cell subset sorted from them (not recorded which). CDR3 sequence (DNA): TGTGCCAGCAGTTACGGGGCAAACATGAACACTGAAGCTTTCTTT. Its translation: CASSYGANMNTEAFF.